This TCR beta chain was sequenced for a study of graft-versus-host responses after intestinal transplantation. This CDR3 is built from 11 residues. The V gene lost 8 bases and the J gene lost 2 bases, with 7 bases spanning the gap. Germline V gene lookup returns CDR1 SGHRS and CDR2 YFSETQ. Remarks on this clone: Its antigen is still unknown.

Whole-study results and caveats: Early post-transplant HvG declines were associated with peak circulating GvH clone levels. The marrow of recipients harbored GvH clones, and ileum or blood showed some of them first. Some patients had graft-donor T cell macrochimerism, and their allografts showed high graft-versus-host to host-versus-graft clonal ratios.

Sequencing used immunoSEQ multiplex PCR; TCRdb keeps in-frame clones, though not all of them. The data hold about 77,000 clones, with about 92% observed a single time. The material was PBMCs, obtained 98 days after intestinal transplantation. The chain is built from TRBV5-1 and TRBJ1-1; D not certain. This sequence originates from a human patient who received an intestinal transplant, so some T cells may come from the graft donor. The CDR3 region is CARPQNTEAFF. In DNA form, the CDR3 reads TGCGCCAGGCCACAAAACACTGAAGCTTTCTTT.